This T cell receptor beta chain derives from a study of T cell responses to AZD1222 COVID-19 vaccine. Study-level findings and limits: White British ancestry dominated among donors, who included more females, and clonal diversity was possibly underestimated.

Regarding this clone: Its antigen is as yet unknown.

The repertoire was sequenced with immunoSEQ multiplex PCR; TCRdb's copy has only in-frame clones and lacks some. Here the sample spans 100,000 to 140,000 clones, around 90% being singletons. This CDR3 has 13 residues. Per germline, CDR1 MNHEY and CDR2 SMNVEV (reference sequence). V lost 7 bases, J lost 0 bases, and 9 bases lay in between. The chain uses TRBV27 and TRBJ1-1; D perhaps matches TRBD1 (6 bases). The clonotype originates from an adult who received the AZD1222 COVID-19 vaccine. Source: peripheral blood, taken 28 days after the second AZD1222 dose. Here the CDR3 reads CASKDSMNTEAFF. The CDR3, as DNA: TGTGCCAGCAAGGACAGCATGAACACTGAAGCTTTCTTT.